This T cell receptor beta chain was recorded in a study of tumor and adjacent non-tumor tissue in lung cancer. Overall study context: The patients, 9 to 11 men and five or six women, were roughly 30 to 85 with stage I to III disease. Regarding the study as a whole: In normal lung, the top 100 clones were significantly more dominant than in tumor. Significantly higher TCR diversity was found in tumor than normal lung.

In the case of this clonotype: Its antigen is undetermined. A read error may produce the germline difference seen at one junction end.

No cell sorting was done before RNA was extracted from the tissue. More than 3 cm separated this lung sample from the edge of the tumor. Between August and November 2014, newly diagnosed, chemotherapy-naive lung cancer patients underwent thoracic surgery in China. This CDR3 is built from 14 residues. Germline CDR1 reads KGHDR; CDR2 reads SFDVKD. The library came from three nested PCR rounds adapted from ARM-PCR protocols. TCRdb reprocessed the multiplex PCR reads via MiXCR and lists one record per CDR3 protein. This sample has 45,000 to 65,000 distinct CDR3 sequences, with about 70% found just once. This chain links TRBV24-1 with TRBJ2-3; no clear D gene. The TCR comes from an older woman with non-small cell lung cancer. Sequencing was carried out using distant non-tumor lung tissue. In nucleotides, the CDR3 is TGTGCCACCAGTGCAAACAGCTACACAGATGCGCAGTATTTT. Its translation: CATSANSYTDAQYF.